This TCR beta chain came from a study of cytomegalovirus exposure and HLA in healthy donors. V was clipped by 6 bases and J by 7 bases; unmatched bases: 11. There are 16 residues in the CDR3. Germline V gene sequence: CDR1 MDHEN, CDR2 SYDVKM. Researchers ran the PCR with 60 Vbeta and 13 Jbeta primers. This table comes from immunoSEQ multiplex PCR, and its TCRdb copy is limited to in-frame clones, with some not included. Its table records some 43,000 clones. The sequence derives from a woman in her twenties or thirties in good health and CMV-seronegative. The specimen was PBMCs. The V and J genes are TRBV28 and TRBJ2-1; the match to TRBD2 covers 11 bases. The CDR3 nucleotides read TGTGCCAGCAGCCTCCTTGGGCTAGCGGGAGGAAATGAGCAGTTCTTC. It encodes CASSLLGLAGGNEQFF. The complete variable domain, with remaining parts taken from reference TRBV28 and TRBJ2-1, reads DVKVTQSSRYLVKRTGEKVFLECVQDMDHENMFWYRQDPGLGLRLIYFSYDVKMKEKGDIPEGYSVSREKKERFSLILESASTNQTSMYLCASSLLGLAGGNEQFFGPGTRLTVL.